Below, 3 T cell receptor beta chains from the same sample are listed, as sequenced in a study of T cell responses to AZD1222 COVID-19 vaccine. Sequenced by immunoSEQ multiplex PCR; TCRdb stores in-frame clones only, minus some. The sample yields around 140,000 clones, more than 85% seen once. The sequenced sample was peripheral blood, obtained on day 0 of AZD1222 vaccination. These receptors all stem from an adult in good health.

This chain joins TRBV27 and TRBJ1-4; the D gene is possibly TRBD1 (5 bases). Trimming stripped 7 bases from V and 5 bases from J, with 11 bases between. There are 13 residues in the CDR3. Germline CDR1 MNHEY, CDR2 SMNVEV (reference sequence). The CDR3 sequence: CASTDSLNEKLFF. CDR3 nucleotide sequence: TGTGCCAGCACTGACAGTTTGAATGAAAAACTGTTTTTT.

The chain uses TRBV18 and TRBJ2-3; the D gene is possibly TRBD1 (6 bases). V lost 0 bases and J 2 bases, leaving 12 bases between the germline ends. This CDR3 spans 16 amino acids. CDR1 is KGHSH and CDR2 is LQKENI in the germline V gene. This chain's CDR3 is CASSPPNGQTTDTQYF. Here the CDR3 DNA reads TGTGCCAGCTCACCACCTAACGGACAGACCACAGATACGCAGTATTTT.

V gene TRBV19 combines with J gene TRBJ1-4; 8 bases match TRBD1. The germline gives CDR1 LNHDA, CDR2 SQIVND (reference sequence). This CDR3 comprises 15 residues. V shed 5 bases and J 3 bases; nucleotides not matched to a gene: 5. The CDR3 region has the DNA TGTGCCAGTAGTTACACAGGGGGGGCTAATGAAAAACTGTTTTTT. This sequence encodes CASSYTGGANEKLFF.